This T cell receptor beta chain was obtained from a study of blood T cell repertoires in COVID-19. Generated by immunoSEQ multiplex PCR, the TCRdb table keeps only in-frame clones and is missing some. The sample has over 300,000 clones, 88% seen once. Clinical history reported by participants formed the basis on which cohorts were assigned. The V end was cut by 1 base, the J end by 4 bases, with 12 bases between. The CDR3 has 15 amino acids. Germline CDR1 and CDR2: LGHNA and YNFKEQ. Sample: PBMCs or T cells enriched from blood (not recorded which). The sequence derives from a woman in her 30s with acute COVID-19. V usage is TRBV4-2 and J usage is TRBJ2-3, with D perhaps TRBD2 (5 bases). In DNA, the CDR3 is TGTGCCAGCAGCCAAGTTGTCGGGGTCGCAGATACGCAGTATTTT. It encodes CASSQVVGVADTQYF.